One T cell receptor beta chain is described in this entry. V lost 1 base and J lost 4, with 5 bases in between. The CDR3 spans 12 residues. Per the germline V gene, CDR1 is LNHNV and CDR2 is YYDKDF (reference sequence). Blood was sampled at baseline, cycle 4 day 1, and cycle 7 day 1. The source of the sample is a study of OX40 agonist ivuxolimab in advanced cancers. Looking at the study overall: Every 2 weeks, ivuxolimab was infused into the patients intravenously at between 0.01 and 10 mg/kg.

TCRdb's table, derived via immunoSEQ multiplex PCR, lists solely in-frame clones and lacks some. The sample holds roughly 80,000 clones, around 84% seen once. The V call is TRBV15, the J call TRBJ2-7, with a possible D match to TRBD1 (5 bases). Sequenced here: CD4+ or CD8+ T cells sorted from blood, sampled in a trial of the OX40 agonist ivuxolimab. The origin of this receptor is an adult with an advanced solid tumor such as melanoma, head and neck, liver or kidney cancer. CDR3 protein: CATSRGQYEQYF. The CDR3 coding sequence is TGTGCCACCAGCAGAGGACAGTACGAGCAGTACTTC.